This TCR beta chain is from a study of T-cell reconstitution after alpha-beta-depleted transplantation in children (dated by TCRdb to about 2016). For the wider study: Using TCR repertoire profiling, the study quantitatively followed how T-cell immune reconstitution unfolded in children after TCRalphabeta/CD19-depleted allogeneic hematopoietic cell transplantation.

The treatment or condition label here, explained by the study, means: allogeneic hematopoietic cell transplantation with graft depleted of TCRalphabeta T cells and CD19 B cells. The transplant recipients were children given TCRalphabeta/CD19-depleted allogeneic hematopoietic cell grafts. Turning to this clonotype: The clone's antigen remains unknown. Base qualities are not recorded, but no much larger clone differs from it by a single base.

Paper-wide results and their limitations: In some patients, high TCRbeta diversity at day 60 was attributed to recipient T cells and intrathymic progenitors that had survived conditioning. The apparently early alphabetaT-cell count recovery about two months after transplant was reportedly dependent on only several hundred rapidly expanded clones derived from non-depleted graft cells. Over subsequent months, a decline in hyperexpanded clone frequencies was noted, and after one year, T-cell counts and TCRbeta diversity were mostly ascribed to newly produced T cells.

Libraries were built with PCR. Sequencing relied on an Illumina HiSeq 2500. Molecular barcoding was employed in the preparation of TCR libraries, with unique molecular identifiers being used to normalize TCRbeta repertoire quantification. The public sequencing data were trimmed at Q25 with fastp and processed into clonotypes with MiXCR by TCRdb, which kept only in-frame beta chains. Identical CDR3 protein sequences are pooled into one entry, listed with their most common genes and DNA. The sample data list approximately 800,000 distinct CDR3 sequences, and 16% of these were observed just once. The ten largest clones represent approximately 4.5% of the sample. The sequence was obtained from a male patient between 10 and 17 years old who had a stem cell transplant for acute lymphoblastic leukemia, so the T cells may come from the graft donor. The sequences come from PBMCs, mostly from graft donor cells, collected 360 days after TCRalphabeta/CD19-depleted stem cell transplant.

CDR3 protein: CSVSSSLYEQYF. DNA sequence: TGCAGCGTCTCCAGCTCTCTCTACGAGCAGTACTTC. The sequence links TRBV29-1 to TRBJ2-7; no D gene can be assigned with confidence. CDR1 and CDR2, per the germline V gene, are SQVTM and ANQGSEA. At the junction V is shortened by 6 bases and J by 3 bases, with 12 bases in between. The CDR3 starts with the cysteine, ends with the phenylalanine, and has 12 residues. The DNA shown is the 36-base CDR3, in frame from base 1.